The clone carrying this T cell receptor (beta chain) has just a few counts. What it binds is unknown. Treatment of the sample: roughly nine-day PBMC culture with coronavirus spike peptide pools or control peptides (ViraFEST assay). Positive PCR tests came between March and December 2020, ahead of the US Alpha, Beta and Delta variants. Sequenced with the Oncomine TCR Beta short-read assay was DNA taken from cultured CD4+ T cells. Each CDR3 protein gets one entry after TCRdb re-called the PCR reads with MiXCR. The repertoire holds approximately 13,000 distinct CDR3 sequences, with 50% to 55% as singletons. Germline CDR1 DFQATT, CDR2 SNEGSKA (reference sequence). This CDR3 is 14 amino acids long. V was pared by 5 bases and J by 4 bases, with 16 bases between. The data belong to a study of vaccination and CD4 T cells after COVID-19. Turning to the study itself: Two of the convalescents were Hispanic, and the group consisted of six males and four females. Study-wide points: Median counts of SARS-CoV-2-reactive clonotypes increased from roughly 21 to 40; this difference was not significant.

The sample taken for sequencing was CD4+ T cells from blood, cultured in vitro. This sequence originates from a human donor who had recovered from COVID-19. The chain uses TRBV20-1 and TRBJ2-3; tentative D call: TRBD2 (5 bases). The CDR3 nucleotides read TGCAGTGCTCTATACCCCTGGGGAGCAGATACGCAGTATTTT. It encodes CSALYPWGADTQYF.